The clone carrying this TCR beta chain turned up a few times. The antigen is not known. The CDR3 sequence is 13 residues long. Germline assignment: CDR1 LNHNV and CDR2 YYDKDF (reference sequence). The germline V and J ends were trimmed by 1 base and 12 bases, with 13 bases remaining between them. Donors were Caucasian adults residing in Nashville, Tennessee, USA. This sample stems from a study of shared clonotypes between healthy human individuals. Broader study findings: The sharing of about 5.3% of naive CD4 clonotypes was seen across a handful of donors.

TCRdb's copy holds only in-frame clones and misses some; the assay was immunoSEQ multiplex PCR. The data contain around 510,000 clones, roughly 95% of them seen just once; the ten biggest clones take up approximately 0.067%. The J gene is TRBJ1-5, the V gene TRBV15; TRBD1 might be the D (5 bases). Sequencing was carried out using naive CD4+ T cells sorted from blood. Regarding subset: CD45RA+ positively selected. The TCR originated in a woman aged 25-40 years in good health. CDR3: CATSRVFGGDQHF. For the CDR3, the DNA is TGTGCCACCAGCAGAGTGTTTGGGGGAGACCAGCATTTT.